This T cell receptor (beta chain) is from a study of T-cell reconstitution after alpha-beta-depleted transplantation in children. Preparation of the TCRbeta library used unique molecular identifiers. TCRdb re-called the PCR reads through MiXCR, storing one row per CDR3 protein. The sample has roughly 670,000 distinct CDR3 sequences, over 10% seen once. Study-level findings and limits: After transplant, high TCRbeta diversity at day 60 in some patients arose from surviving recipient T cells and thymic progenitors. Expanded graft clones, several hundred of them, were reportedly the source of alpha-beta T cells about two months after transplant.

Many counts were recorded for this clonotype. Its antigen is currently unknown. The source was PBMCs, collected before TCRalphabeta/CD19-depleted stem cell transplant. This TCR was recovered from a girl under 10 years old with congenital amegakaryocytic thrombocytopenia, due to receive a stem cell transplant.

Here the CDR3 DNA reads TGTGCCAGCAGCTGGGCGAGCTCTGGAAACACCATATATTTT. As protein: CASSWASSGNTIYF. V usage is TRBV5-5 and J usage is TRBJ1-3; no firm D call. The CDR3 consists of 14 residues. Germline V CDR1 and CDR2: SGHKS, YYEKEE (reference sequence). V lost 3 bases and J lost 0, with 7 bases in between. The variable domain in full, with the rest retrieved from reference TRBV5-5 and TRBJ1-3, is DAGVTQSPTHLIKTRGQQVTLRCSPISGHKSVSWYQQVLGQGPQFIFQYYEKEERGRGNFPDRFSARQFPNYSSELNVNALLLGDSALYLCASSWASSGNTIYFGEGSWLTVV.